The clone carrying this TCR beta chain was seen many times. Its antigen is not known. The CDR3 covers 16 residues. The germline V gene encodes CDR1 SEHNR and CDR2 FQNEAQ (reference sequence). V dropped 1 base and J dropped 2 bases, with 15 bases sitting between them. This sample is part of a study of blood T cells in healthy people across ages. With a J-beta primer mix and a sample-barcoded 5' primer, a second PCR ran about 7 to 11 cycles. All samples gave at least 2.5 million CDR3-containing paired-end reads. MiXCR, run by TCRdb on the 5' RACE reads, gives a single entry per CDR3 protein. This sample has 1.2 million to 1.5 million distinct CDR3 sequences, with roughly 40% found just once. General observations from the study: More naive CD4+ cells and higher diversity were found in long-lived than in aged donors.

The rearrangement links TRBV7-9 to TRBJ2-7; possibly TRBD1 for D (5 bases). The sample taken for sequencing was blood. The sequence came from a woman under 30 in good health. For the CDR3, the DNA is TGTGCCAGCAGCTTAGTGACAGTGGACCTTCCCTACGAGCAGTACTTC. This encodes CASSLVTVDLPYEQYF.